The text below deals with one T cell receptor (beta chain). As yet, its antigen is unknown. TCRdb redid the calling of the RACE reads with MiXCR, one entry per CDR3 protein. The sample records some 340,000 distinct CDR3 sequences, approximately 6.3% being singletons. These data are taken from a study of human T cells and chemical hapten exposure. Regarding time point: patch test 1, 2 weeks after DPC sensitization. Treatment here: therapeutic diphenylcyclopropenone sensitization with weekly scalp DPC. Study-level points and caveats: Expanded TCRs showed more large CDR3 clusters than pre-sensitization or healthy control sets.

The V segment lost 3 bases and the J segment 4 bases; nucleotides outside the gene matches: 5. Germline V CDR1 and CDR2: ENHRY, SYGVKD. The CDR3 totals 16 residues. Sequencing used whole blood, obtained in connection with sensitization to the hapten diphenylcyclopropenone (DPC). The origin of this receptor is a woman between 18 and 29 years old with alopecia areata. Some clones in this sample may be carry-over from other donors' samples. The J gene is TRBJ2-3, the V gene TRBV10-3; 12 bases are shared with TRBD2. In DNA, the CDR3 is TGTGCCATCAGTGACTTAGGACTAGCGGGACCAGATACGCAGTATTTT. Its translation is CAISDLGLAGPDTQYF.